This T cell receptor beta chain came from a study of blood T cells in healthy people across ages. Combining a sample-barcoded 5' primer with a J-beta primer mix, a second PCR ran for roughly 7 to 12 cycles. Each CDR3 protein is one row after TCRdb ran MiXCR on the 5' RACE reads. The table has about 670,000 distinct CDR3 sequences, 52% seen once. This TCR was sampled from a woman aged 80 or older in good health. Sequenced input: blood.

CDR3 in amino acids: CASSLALTGGSYEQYF. The CDR3 DNA reads as TGCGCCAGCAGCTTGGCTCTTACGGGGGGCTCCTACGAGCAGTACTTC. The rearrangement uses TRBV5-1 and TRBJ2-7, with 7 bases fitting TRBD2. The germline V gene encodes CDR1 SGHRS and CDR2 YFSETQ. J gave up 0 bases and V 0 bases, and 6 bases lay outside the gene matches. The CDR3 length is 16 residues.